This TCR beta chain derives from a study of blood T cell repertoires in COVID-19. About the research overall: The study drew acute and convalescent COVID-19 samples from the United States, Italy and Spain. T cells, B-cell-depleted T cells, or PBMCs supplied cDNA or gDNA.

Authors' analysis steps: For nucleated cells, counts were estimated from reference gene primer amplification. Generated by immunoSEQ multiplex PCR, the TCRdb table keeps only in-frame clones and is missing some. The V and J calls and the clone size are those of that table, but D and trimming were determined from the DNA. The sample carries about 280,000 clones, 85% recorded once. The sequenced sample consisted of peripheral blood. This TCR came from a human donor in a cohort sampled during active COVID-19.

CDR3 region: CASSGSGRWSGELFF. DNA for the CDR3: TGTGCCAGCAGCGGTAGCGGGAGATGGTCCGGGGAGCTGTTTTTT. This chain joins TRBV9 and TRBJ2-2; 9 nucleotides line up with TRBD2. This CDR3 has 15 residues. Germline V gene sequence: CDR1 SGDLS, CDR2 YYNGEE. The junction had 6 bases not matched to a gene; V was cut back by 3 bases and J by 6 bases.